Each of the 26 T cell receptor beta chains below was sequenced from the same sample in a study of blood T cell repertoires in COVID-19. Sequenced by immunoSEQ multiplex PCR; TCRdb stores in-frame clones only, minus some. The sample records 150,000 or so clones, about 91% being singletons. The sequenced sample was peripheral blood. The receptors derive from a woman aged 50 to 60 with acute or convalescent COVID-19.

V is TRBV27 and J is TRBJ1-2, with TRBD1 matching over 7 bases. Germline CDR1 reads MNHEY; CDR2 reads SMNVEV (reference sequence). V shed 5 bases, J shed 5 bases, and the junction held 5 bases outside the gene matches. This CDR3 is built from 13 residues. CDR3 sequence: CASSEQGPYGYTF. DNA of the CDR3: TGTGCCAGCAGTGAACAGGGGCCATATGGCTACACCTTC.

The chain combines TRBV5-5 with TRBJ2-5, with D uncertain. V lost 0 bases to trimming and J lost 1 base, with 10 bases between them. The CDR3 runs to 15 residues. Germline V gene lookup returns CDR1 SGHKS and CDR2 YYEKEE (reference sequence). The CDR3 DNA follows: TGTGCCAGCAGCTTGGGGGCGCGATCCCAAGAGACCCAGTACTTC. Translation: CASSLGARSQETQYF.

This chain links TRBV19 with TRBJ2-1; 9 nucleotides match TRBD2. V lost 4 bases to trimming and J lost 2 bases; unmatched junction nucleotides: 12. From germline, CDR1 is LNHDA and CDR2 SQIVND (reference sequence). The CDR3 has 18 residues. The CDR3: CASSKSPSGEITYNEQFF. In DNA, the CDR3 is TGTGCCAGTAGTAAAAGCCCTAGCGGGGAGATCACCTACAATGAGCAGTTCTTC.

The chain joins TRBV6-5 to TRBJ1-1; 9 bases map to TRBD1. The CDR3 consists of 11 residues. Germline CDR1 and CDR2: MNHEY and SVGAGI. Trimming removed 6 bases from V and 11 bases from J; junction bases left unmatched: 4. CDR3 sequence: CASSGTGRAFF. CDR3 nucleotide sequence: TGTGCCAGCAGCGGGACAGGGCGGGCTTTCTTT.

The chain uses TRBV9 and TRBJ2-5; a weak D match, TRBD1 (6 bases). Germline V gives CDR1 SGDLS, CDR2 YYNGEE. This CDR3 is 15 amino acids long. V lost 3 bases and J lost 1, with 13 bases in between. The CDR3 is CASSGPDRPQETQYF. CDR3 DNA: TGTGCCAGCAGCGGACCCGACAGGCCCCAAGAGACCCAGTACTTC. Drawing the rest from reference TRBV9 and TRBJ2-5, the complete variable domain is DSGVTQTPKHLITATGQRVTLRCSPRSGDLSVYWYQQSLDQGLQFLIQYYNGEERAKGNILERFSAQQFPDLHSELNLSSLELGDSALYFCASSGPDRPQETQYFGPGTRLLVL.

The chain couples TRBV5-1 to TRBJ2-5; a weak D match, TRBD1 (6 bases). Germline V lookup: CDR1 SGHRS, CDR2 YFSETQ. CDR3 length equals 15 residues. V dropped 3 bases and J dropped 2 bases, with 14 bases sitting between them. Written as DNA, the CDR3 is TGCGCCAGCAGCTACTCAGGGGTTCTGCAAGAGACCCAGTACTTC. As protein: CASSYSGVLQETQYF.

CDR3 in DNA: TGTGCCAGCAGCTCGGACAGGGGCCTTCCCTTGTACTTC. Translated, it gives CASSSDRGLPLYF. The genes are TRBV7-3 and TRBJ2-7, with 9 bases identical to TRBD1. Trimming removed 4 bases from V and 12 bases from J; junction bases left unmatched: 10. The CDR3 length is 13 residues. CDR1 and CDR2 (germline): SGHTA, FQGTGA.

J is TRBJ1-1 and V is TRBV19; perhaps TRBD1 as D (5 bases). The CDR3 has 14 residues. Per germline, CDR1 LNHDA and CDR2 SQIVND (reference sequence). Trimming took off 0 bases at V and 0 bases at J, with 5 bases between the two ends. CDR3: CASSIDRVNTEAFF. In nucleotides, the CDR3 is TGTGCCAGTAGTATAGACAGGGTGAACACTGAAGCTTTCTTT. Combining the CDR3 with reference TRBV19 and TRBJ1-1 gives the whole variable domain DGGITQSPKYLFRKEGQNVTLSCEQNLNHDAMYWYRQDPGQGLRLIYYSQIVNDFQKGDIAEGYSVSREKKESFPLTVTSAQKNPTAFYLCASSIDRVNTEAFFGQGTRLTVV.

The CDR3 DNA follows: TGTGCCAGCAGCTTAGGGGCTAGCGGGAGGGCCTCCGAGACCCAGTACTTC. Translated, it gives CASSLGASGRASETQYF. The chain couples TRBV11-3 to TRBJ2-5, with TRBD2 matching over 12 bases. This CDR3 comprises 17 residues. J gave up 5 bases and V 1 base, and 8 bases lay outside the gene matches. Germline V CDR1 and CDR2: SGHNT, YENEEA.

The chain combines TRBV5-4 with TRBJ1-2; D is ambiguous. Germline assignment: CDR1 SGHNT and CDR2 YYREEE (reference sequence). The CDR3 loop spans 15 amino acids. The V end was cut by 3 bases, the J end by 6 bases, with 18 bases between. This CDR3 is CASSSPRSEVHGYTF. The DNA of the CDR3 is TGTGCCAGCAGCTCACCCCGATCGGAGGTACATGGCTACACCTTC. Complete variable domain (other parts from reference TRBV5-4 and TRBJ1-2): ETGVTQSPTHLIKTRGQQVTLRCSSQSGHNTVSWYQQALGQGPQFIFQYYREEENGRGNFPPRFSGLQFPNYSSELNVNALELDDSALYLCASSSPRSEVHGYTFGSGTRLTVV.

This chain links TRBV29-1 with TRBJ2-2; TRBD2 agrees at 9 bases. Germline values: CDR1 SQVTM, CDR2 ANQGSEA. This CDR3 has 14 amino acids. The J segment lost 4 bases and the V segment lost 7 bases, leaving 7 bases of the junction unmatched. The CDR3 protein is CSALAGVSTGELFF. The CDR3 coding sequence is TGCAGCGCATTAGCGGGAGTGAGCACCGGGGAGCTGTTTTTT.

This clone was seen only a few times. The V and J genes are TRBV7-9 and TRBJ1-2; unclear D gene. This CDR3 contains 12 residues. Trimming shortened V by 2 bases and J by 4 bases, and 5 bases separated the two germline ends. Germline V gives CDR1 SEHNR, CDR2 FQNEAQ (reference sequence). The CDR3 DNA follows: TGTGCCAGCAGCTTAAACACCTATGGCTACACCTTC. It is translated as CASSLNTYGYTF.

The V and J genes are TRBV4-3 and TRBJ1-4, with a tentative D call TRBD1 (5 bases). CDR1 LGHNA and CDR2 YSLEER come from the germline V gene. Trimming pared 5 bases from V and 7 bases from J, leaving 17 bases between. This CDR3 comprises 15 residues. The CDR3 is CASSAQLGPGEKLFF. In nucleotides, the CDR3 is TGCGCCAGCAGCGCACAGCTGGGGCCAGGTGAAAAACTGTTTTTT.

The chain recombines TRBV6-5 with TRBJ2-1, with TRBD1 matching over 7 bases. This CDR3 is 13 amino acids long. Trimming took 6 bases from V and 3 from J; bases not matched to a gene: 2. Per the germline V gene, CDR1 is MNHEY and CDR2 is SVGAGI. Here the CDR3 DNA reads TGTGCCAGCAGGGCAGGGGGCTACAATGAGCAGTTCTTC. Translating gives CASRAGGYNEQFF.

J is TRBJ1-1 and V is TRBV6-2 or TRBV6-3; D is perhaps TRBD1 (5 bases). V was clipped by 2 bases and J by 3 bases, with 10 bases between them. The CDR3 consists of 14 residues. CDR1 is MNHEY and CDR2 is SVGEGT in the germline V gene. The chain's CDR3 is CASSYGSGYTEAFF. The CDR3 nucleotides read TGTGCCAGCAGTTACGGGTCAGGGTACACTGAAGCTTTCTTT.

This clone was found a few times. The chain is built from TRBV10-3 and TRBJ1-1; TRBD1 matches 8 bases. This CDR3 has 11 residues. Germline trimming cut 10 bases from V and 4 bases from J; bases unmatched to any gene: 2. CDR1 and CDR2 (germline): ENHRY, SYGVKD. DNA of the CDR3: TGTGCCACCACAGGGGGCACTGAAGCTTTCTTT. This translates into CATTGGTEAFF.

CDR3 loop: CATTPGLSSGNTIYF. CDR3 nucleotide sequence: TGTGCCACCACCCCCGGACTGTCCTCTGGAAACACCATATATTTT. V and J are TRBV19 and TRBJ1-3; D uncertain. This CDR3 has 15 residues. From germline, CDR1 is LNHDA and CDR2 SQIVND (reference sequence). Trimming cost V 10 bases and J 0 bases, with 16 bases left between them.

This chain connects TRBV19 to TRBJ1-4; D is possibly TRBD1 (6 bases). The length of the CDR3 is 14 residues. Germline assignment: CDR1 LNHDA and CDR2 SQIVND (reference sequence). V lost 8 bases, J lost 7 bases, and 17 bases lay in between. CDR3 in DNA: TGTGCCAGTCCAAGGGGGAGCTCAGGTGAAAAACTGTTTTTT. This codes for CASPRGSSGEKLFF.

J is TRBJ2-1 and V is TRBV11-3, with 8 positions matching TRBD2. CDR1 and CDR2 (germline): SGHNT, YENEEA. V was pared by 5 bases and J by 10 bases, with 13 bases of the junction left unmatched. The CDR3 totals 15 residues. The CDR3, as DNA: TGTGCCAGCAGCCCCGGGACTAGAGCTACTTCCGAGCAGTTCTTC. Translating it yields CASSPGTRATSEQFF.

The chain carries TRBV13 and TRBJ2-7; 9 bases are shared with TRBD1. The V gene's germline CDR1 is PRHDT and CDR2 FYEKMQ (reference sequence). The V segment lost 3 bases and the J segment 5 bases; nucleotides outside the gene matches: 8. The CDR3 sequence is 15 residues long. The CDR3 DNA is TGTGCCAGCAGCTTTGCCGGGACAGGGTCCCACGAGCAGTACTTC. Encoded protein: CASSFAGTGSHEQYF.

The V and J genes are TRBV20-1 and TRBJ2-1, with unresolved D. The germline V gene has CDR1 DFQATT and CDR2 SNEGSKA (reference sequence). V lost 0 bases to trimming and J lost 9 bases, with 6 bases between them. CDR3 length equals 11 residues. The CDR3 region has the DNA TGCAGTGCTAGAGATGAGGTTGAGCAGTTCTTC. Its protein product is CSARDEVEQFF.

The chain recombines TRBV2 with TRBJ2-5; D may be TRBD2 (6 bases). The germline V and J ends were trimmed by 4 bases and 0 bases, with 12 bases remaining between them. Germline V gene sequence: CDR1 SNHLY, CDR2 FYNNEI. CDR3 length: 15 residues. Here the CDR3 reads CASSGGGLYQETQYF. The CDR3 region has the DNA TGTGCCAGCAGTGGTGGGGGACTGTACCAAGAGACCCAGTACTTC.

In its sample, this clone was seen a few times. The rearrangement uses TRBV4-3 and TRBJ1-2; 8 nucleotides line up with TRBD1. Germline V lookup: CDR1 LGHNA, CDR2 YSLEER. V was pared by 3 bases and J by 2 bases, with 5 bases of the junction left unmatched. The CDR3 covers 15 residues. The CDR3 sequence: CASSQGQARNYGYTF. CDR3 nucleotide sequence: TGCGCCAGCAGCCAGGGACAGGCGAGAAACTATGGCTACACCTTC.

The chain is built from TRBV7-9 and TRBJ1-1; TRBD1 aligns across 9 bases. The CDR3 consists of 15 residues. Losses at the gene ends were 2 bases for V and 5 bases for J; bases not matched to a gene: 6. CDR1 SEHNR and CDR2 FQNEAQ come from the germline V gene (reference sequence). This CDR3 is CASSLRQGVETEAFF. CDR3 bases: TGTGCCAGCAGCTTACGACAGGGGGTTGAAACTGAAGCTTTCTTT. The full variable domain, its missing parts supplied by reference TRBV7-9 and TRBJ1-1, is DTGVSQNPRHKITKRGQNVTFRCDPISEHNRLYWYRQTLGQGPEFLTYFQNEAQLEKSRLLSDRFSAERPKGSFSTLEIQRTEQGDSAMYLCASSLRQGVETEAFFGQGTRLTVV.

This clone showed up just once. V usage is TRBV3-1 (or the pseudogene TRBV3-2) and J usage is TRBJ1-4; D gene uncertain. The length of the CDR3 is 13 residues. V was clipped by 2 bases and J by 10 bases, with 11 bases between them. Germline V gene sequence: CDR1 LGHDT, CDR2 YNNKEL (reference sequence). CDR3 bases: TGTGCCAGCAGCCAAAGCACAGACGGAAAACTGTTTTTT. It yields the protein CASSQSTDGKLFF.

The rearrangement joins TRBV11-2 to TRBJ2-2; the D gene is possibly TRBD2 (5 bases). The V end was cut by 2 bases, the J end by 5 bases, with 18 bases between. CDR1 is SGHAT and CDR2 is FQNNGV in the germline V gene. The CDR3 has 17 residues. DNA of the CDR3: TGTGCCAGCAGCTTAAGGGCATGGGGAGTTCGAACCGGGGAGCTGTTTTTT. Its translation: CASSLRAWGVRTGELFF.